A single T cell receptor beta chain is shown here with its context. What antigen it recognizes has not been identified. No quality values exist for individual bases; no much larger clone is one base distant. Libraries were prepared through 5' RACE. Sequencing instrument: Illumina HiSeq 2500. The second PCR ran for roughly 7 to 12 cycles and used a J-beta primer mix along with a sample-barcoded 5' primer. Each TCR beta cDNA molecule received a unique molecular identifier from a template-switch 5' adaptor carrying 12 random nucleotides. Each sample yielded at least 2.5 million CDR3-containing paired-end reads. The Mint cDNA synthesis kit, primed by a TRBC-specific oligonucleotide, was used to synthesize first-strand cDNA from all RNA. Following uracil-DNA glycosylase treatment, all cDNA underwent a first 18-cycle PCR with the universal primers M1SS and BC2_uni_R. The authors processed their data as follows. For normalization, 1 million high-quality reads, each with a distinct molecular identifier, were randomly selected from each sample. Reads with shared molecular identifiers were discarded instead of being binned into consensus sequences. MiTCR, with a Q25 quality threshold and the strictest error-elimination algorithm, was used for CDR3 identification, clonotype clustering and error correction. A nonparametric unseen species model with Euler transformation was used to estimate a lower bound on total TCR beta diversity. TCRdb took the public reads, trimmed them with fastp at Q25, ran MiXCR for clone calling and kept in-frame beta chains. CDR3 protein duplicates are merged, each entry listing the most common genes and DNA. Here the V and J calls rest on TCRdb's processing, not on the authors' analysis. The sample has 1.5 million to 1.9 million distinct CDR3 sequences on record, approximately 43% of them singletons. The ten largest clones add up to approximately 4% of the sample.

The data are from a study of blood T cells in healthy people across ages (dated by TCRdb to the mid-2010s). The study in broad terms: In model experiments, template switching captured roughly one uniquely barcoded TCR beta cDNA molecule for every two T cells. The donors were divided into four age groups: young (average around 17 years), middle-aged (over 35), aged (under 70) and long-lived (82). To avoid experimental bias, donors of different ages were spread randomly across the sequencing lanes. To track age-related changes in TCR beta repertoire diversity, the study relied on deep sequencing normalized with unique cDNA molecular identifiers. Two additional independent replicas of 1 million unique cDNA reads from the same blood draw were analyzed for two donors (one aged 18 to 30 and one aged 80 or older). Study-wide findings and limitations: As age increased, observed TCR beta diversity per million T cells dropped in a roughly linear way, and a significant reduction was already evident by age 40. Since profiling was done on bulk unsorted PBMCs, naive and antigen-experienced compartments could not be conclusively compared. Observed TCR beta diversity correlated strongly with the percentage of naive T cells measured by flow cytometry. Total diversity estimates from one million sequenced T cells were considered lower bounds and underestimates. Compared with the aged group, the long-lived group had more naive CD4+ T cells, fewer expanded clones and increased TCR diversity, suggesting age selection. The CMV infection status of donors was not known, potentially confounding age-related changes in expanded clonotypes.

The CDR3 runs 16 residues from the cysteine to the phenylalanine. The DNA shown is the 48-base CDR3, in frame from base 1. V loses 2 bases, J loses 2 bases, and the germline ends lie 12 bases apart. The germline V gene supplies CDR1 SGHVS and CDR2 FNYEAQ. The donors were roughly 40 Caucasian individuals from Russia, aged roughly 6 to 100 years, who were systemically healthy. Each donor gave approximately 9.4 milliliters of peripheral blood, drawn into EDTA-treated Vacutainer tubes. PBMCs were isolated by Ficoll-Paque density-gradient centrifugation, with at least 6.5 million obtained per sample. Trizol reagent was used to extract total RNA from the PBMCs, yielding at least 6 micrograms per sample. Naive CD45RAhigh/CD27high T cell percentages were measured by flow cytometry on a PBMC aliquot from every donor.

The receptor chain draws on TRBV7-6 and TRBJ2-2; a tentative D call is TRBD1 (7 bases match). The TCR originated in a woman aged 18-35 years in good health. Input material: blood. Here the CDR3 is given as CASSLQGGENTGELFF. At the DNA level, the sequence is TGTGCCAGCAGCTTACAGGGGGGCGAAAACACCGGGGAGCTGTTTTTT.